This is a list of T cell receptor beta chains from one sample in a study of cytomegalovirus exposure and HLA in healthy donors. Using immunoSEQ multiplex PCR, the repertoire was profiled, and TCRdb retains in-frame clones only, with some absent. The sample lists 100,000 to 150,000 clones, 81% occurring once. The specimen sequenced was PBMCs. These receptors were obtained from a man between 18 and 35 years old in good health and CMV-seropositive. Both conserved end residues are part of each CDR3. The D gene is left open where the match is weak. Only part of the rows carry a size: once, few, many, or a class if the clone is expanded.

TRBV7-2	TRBD2	TRBJ2-5	NA	CASSPGRSGGIQETQYF	TGTGCCAGCAGCCCCGGGAGGAGCGGGGGGATCCAAGAGACCCAGTACTTC
TRBV10-3	TRBD1	TRBJ1-6	NA	CAISGSNQGGSPLHF	TGTGCCATCAGTGGGTCGAACCAGGGGGGCTCACCCCTCCACTTT
TRBV30	TRBD1	TRBJ2-7	few	CAWRQGTGGYEQYF	TGTGCCTGGAGGCAAGGGACAGGGGGCTACGAGCAGTACTTC
TRBV5-8	NA	TRBJ1-1	NA	CASSLQEGPRGGLGTEASF	TGTGCCAGCAGCTTGCAGGAGGGCCCTAGGGGGGGTCTCGGCACTGAAGCTTCCTTT
TRBV11-2	TRBD1	TRBJ1-2	NA	CASSRENRGPPYGYTF	TGTGCCAGCAGCAGAGAAAACAGGGGTCCCCCCTATGGCTACACCTTC
TRBV30	TRBD1	TRBJ2-1	NA	CAWSGQGIYNEQFF	TGTGCCTGGAGTGGACAGGGTATCTACAATGAGCAGTTCTTC
TRBV19	NA	TRBJ1-6	few	CASSIVPSRSYNSPLHF	TGTGCCAGTAGTATTGTTCCCAGTCGCTCCTATAATTCACCCCTCCACTTT
TRBV7-2	NA	TRBJ1-2	once	CASSFSGTNGYTF	TGTGCCAGCAGCTTCTCCGGGACAAATGGCTACACCTTC
TRBV5-1	TRBD2	TRBJ2-7	NA	CASSLVWGGPSYEQYF	TGCGCCAGCAGCTTGGTATGGGGGGGACCCTCCTACGAGCAGTACTTC
TRBV27	TRBD1	TRBJ1-2	few	CASRGAGGNNYGYTF	TGTGCCAGCAGGGGGGCAGGGGGAAATAACTATGGCTACACCTTC
TRBV7-9	TRBD1	TRBJ2-1	few	CASSLGLRDSNYNEQFF	TGTGCCAGCAGCTTAGGACTCCGGGACAGCAACTACAATGAGCAGTTCTTC
TRBV6-6	NA	TRBJ1-5	NA	CASSGGGFNQPQHF	TGTGCCAGCAGTGGAGGTGGATTCAATCAGCCCCAGCATTTT
TRBV7-2	NA	TRBJ2-2	NA	CASSLGRGGSGPGELFF	TGTGCCAGCAGCTTAGGGAGAGGTGGGAGCGGCCCCGGGGAGCTGTTTTTT
TRBV6-5	NA	TRBJ2-5	NA	CASSPLPAGVETQYF	TGTGCCAGCAGCCCCCTACCGGCAGGCGTGGAGACCCAGTACTTC
TRBV4-3	TRBD1	TRBJ1-2	NA	CASSQALPGTGTSYGYTF	TGCGCCAGCAGCCAAGCCCTCCCCGGGACAGGAACCTCCTATGGCTACACCTTC
TRBV2	TRBD1	TRBJ1-2	NA	CASRNRGSYTF	TGTGCCAGCAGGAACAGGGGCAGCTACACCTTC
TRBV6-1	NA	TRBJ1-1	few	CASSVMNTEAFF	TGTGCCAGCAGTGTTATGAACACTGAAGCTTTCTTT
TRBV25-1	NA	TRBJ2-7	NA	CASSDTYEQYF	TGTGCCAGCAGTGACACCTACGAGCAGTACTTC
TRBV5-6	TRBD2	TRBJ2-3	NA	CASSFVGGGTDTQYF	TGTGCCAGCAGCTTTGTGGGGGGAGGGACAGATACGCAGTATTTT
TRBV6-1	NA	TRBJ1-1	NA	CASSEGGGRTEAFF	TGTGCCAGCAGTGAAGGGGGAGGGCGCACTGAAGCTTTCTTT
TRBV27	NA	TRBJ2-7	NA	CASSFGQGIHEQYF	TGTGCCAGCAGTTTCGGCCAGGGAATCCACGAGCAGTACTTC
TRBV19	TRBD1	TRBJ1-4	few	CASSIVSDRVDYEKLFF	TGTGCCAGTAGTATAGTTTCGGACAGGGTGGATTATGAAAAACTGTTTTTT
TRBV10-1	NA	TRBJ2-3	NA	CASSSQGGDTQYF	TGCGCCAGCAGTTCACAGGGTGGTGATACGCAGTATTTT
TRBV25-1	NA	TRBJ2-5	NA	CASRTSGGETQYF	TGTGCCAGCAGGACATCCGGGGGAGAGACCCAGTACTTC
TRBV6-6	TRBD1	TRBJ1-3	NA	CASSPDRGTGNTIYF	TGTGCCAGCAGTCCAGACAGGGGCACTGGAAACACCATATATTTT
TRBV30	NA	TRBJ1-6	NA	CAWTDYNSPLHF	TGTGCCTGGACAGACTATAATTCACCCCTCCACTTT
TRBV7-6	TRBD2	TRBJ2-3	once	CASSLARTSGADTQYF	TGTGCCAGCAGCTTAGCCCGAACTAGCGGTGCAGATACGCAGTATTTT
TRBV19	TRBD2	TRBJ2-1	NA	CASGLVHREGEQFF	TGTGCCAGCGGCTTGGTTCACCGGGAGGGTGAGCAGTTCTTC
TRBV7-9	TRBD2	TRBJ2-5	NA	CASSLVVGLGTSPQYF	TGTGCCAGCAGCTTAGTCGTGGGACTCGGGACTAGCCCCCAGTACTTC
TRBV7-9	TRBD1	TRBJ1-1	once	CASSTGDTTEAFF	TGTGCCAGCAGCACAGGGGATACCACTGAAGCTTTCTTT
TRBV30	TRBD1	TRBJ1-5	once	CAWNSGGAGNQPQHF	TGTGCCTGGAATTCAGGGGGCGCGGGAAATCAGCCCCAGCATTTT
TRBV15	TRBD1	TRBJ1-2	NA	CATSLGQGWYGYTF	TGTGCCACCAGCCTCGGACAGGGATGGTATGGCTACACCTTC
TRBV5-1	TRBD1	TRBJ2-1	NA	CASSLSTGDEQFF	TGCGCCAGCAGCTTGTCAACAGGGGATGAGCAGTTCTTC
TRBV5-6	NA	TRBJ2-3	NA	CASSLLETDTQYF	TGTGCCAGCAGCTTATTAGAGACAGATACGCAGTATTTT
TRBV7-2	NA	TRBJ1-2	NA	CASSLVATAYGYTF	TGTGCCAGCAGCTTAGTCGCGACAGCCTATGGCTACACCTTC
TRBV5-5	NA	TRBJ1-1	NA	CASSQQHMNTEAFF	TGTGCCAGCAGCCAACAGCACATGAACACTGAAGCTTTCTTT
TRBV11-2	TRBD2	TRBJ2-7	NA	CASSVRTSGIYEQYF	TGTGCCAGCAGCGTACGGACTAGCGGGATCTACGAGCAGTACTTC
TRBV6-6	NA	TRBJ2-7	NA	CASSPLYEQYF	TGTGCCAGCAGTCCCCTTTACGAGCAGTACTTC
TRBV30	NA	TRBJ2-6	NA	CACSTGNSGANVLTF	TGTGCCTGTTCAACAGGGAACTCTGGGGCCAACGTCCTGACTTTC
TRBV20-1	NA	TRBJ2-1	once	CSARQINEQFF	TGCAGTGCTAGACAGATCAATGAGCAGTTCTTC
TRBV7-9	NA	TRBJ1-1	NA	CASSSGGRITEAFF	TGTGCCAGCAGCTCCGGGGGGCGTATCACTGAAGCTTTCTTT
TRBV5-1	TRBD1	TRBJ2-1	NA	CASSLLGRTGGNEQFF	TGCGCCAGCAGCTTGTTGGGCAGGACAGGGGGCAATGAGCAGTTCTTC
TRBV27	TRBD1	TRBJ1-5	NA	CASRSTGILSNQPQHF	TGTGCCAGCAGATCGACAGGGATACTTAGCAATCAGCCCCAGCATTTT
TRBV27	NA	TRBJ1-5	NA	CASGHSGASNQPQHF	TGTGCCAGCGGACACAGTGGGGCATCCAATCAGCCCCAGCATTTT
TRBV4-1	TRBD2	TRBJ2-4	few	CASSQGLAGGVAKNIQYF	TGCGCCAGCAGCCAAGGACTAGCGGGGGGAGTTGCCAAAAACATTCAGTACTTC
TRBV19	TRBD1	TRBJ2-7	NA	CASSRQGSSYEQYF	TGTGCCAGTAGCCGACAGGGAAGCTCCTACGAGCAGTACTTC
TRBV6-6	TRBD1	TRBJ1-3	NA	CASSSRGRLSGNTIYF	TGTGCCAGCAGTTCAAGGGGGCGACTCTCTGGAAACACCATATATTTT
TRBV4-3	NA	TRBJ1-1	NA	CASSQTVLNTEAFF	TGCGCCAGCAGCCAAACGGTCCTGAACACTGAAGCTTTCTTT
TRBV30	TRBD1	TRBJ2-7	once	CAWSFGTGSDEQYF	TGTGCCTGGAGCTTCGGGACAGGGAGTGACGAGCAGTACTTC
TRBV27	TRBD1	TRBJ2-2	NA	CASSFRTGVTGELFF	TGTGCCAGCAGTTTCCGGACAGGGGTCACCGGGGAGCTGTTTTTT
TRBV20-1	NA	TRBJ1-1	NA	CSADWNTEAFF	TGCAGCGCTGACTGGAACACTGAAGCTTTCTTT
TRBV10-2	NA	TRBJ2-7	NA	CASTAGRQHQRYF	TGCGCCAGCACCGCGGGACGTCAACACCAGCGGTACTTC
TRBV11-2	NA	TRBJ1-4	NA	CASSLDAQGIFLDEKLFF	TGTGCCAGCAGCTTAGATGCCCAGGGGATATTTTTGGATGAAAAACTGTTTTTT